This T cell receptor beta chain was captured by sequencing in a study of identical twins. V was shortened by 8 bases and J by 3 bases, with 8 bases between the two germline ends. Germline loops: CDR1 MDHEN, CDR2 SYDVKM. The CDR3 has 11 amino acids. Overall study findings and caveats: Models predicted too little out-of-frame TCR alpha sharing in monozygotic twins. Twin pairs' shared out-of-frame alpha sequences were enriched in low generation probability.

Unique molecular identifiers were present on cDNA, and template switching added a universal primer site. TCRdb used MiXCR to reprocess the 5' RACE reads, holding one entry per CDR3 protein. The data show about 300,000 distinct CDR3 sequences, roughly an eighth seen once. This clonotype was seen repeatedly, ten times or more. What it binds is not known. This same sample was also part of a study on yellow fever vaccine responses in identical twins.

Material: CD8+ T cells sorted from blood. The receptor was derived from a woman aged 18-35 years in good health. The chain has TRBV28 and TRBJ2-7; D is perhaps TRBD2 (5 bases). The CDR3, as DNA: TGTGCCAGCTCGACTAACTACGAGCAGTACGTC. Protein product: CASSTNYEQYV.